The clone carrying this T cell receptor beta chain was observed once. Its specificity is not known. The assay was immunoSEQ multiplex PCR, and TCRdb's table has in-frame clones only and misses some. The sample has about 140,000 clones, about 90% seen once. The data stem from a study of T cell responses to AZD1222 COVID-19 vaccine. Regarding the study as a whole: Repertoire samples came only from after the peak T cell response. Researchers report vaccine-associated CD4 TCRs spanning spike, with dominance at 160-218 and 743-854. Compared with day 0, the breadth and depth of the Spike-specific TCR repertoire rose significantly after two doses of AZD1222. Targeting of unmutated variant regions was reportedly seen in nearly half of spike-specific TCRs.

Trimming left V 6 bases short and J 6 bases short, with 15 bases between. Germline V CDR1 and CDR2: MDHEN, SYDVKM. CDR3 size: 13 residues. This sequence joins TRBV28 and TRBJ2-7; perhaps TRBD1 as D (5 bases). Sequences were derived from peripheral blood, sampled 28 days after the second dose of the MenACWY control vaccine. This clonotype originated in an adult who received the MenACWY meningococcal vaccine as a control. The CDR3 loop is CASSPGQGREQYF. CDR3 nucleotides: TGTGCCAGCAGCCCCGGGCAGGGCCGCGAGCAGTACTTC. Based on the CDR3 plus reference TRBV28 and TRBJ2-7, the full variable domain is DVKVTQSSRYLVKRTGEKVFLECVQDMDHENMFWYRQDPGLGLRLIYFSYDVKMKEKGDIPEGYSVSREKKERFSLILESASTNQTSMYLCASSPGQGREQYFGPGTRLTVT.